This record concerns one T cell receptor (beta chain) sequence. Its target is unknown. The data stem from a study of Ad26.COV2.S vaccination and SARS-CoV-2 variants. Overall study results and limits: The breadth of spike-specific CD8+ and CD4+ T cell responses after vaccination was reportedly substantial. Vaccine recipients surpassed placebo recipients in spike-specific TCR breadth. Assessments of TCR breadth and depth may have underestimated the total T cell responses.

This CDR3 comprises 16 residues. V was pared by 4 bases and J by 5 bases, with 11 bases of the junction left unmatched. Germline loops: CDR1 MDHEN, CDR2 SYDVKM. TCRdb keeps only in-frame clones here, not all; method: immunoSEQ multiplex PCR. The data hold 100,000 or so clones, with roughly 75% observed a single time. This sample comprised peripheral blood, obtained after recovery from COVID-19. The chain carries TRBV28 and TRBJ2-3; 8 bases line up with TRBD1. This clonotype was obtained from a human donor who had recovered from COVID-19. The CDR3 protein is CASSSSGQGVGDTQYF. The CDR3 coding sequence is TGTGCCAGCAGTTCCTCAGGACAGGGAGTGGGAGATACGCAGTATTTT.